This T cell receptor (beta chain) was obtained from a study of response to subunit inactivated influenza vaccine. TCRdb ran MiXCR on the RT-PCR reads and lists one entry per CDR3 protein. This table holds 450,000 to 600,000 distinct CDR3 sequences, 6% to 9% found once. Trimming removed 4 bases from V and 6 bases from J, with 16 bases in between. Germline-derived CDR1 and CDR2 are MGHRA and YSYEKL. CDR3 length equals 15 residues. At least ten counts were recorded for this clonotype. The clonotype was recovered from a man aged 45 to 70 who received an inactivated influenza vaccine. The chain joins TRBV4-1 to TRBJ2-1; D may be TRBD1 (5 bases). Specimen: PBMCs from blood, collected roughly 24 months after vaccination. CDR3: CASSPSPGYGNEQFF. In DNA, the CDR3 is TGCGCCAGCAGCCCGAGTCCAGGGTACGGCAATGAGCAGTTCTTC.